Listed below are T cell receptor beta chains from one sample, sequenced in a study of blood T cell repertoires in COVID-19. Here immunoSEQ multiplex PCR was the method, and the copy in TCRdb shows in-frame clones only, minus some. The sample yields approximately 280,000 clones, 80% to 90% seen once. Sequenced material: peripheral blood. These receptors were collected from a man aged 40-50 years with acute or convalescent COVID-19. Both conserved end residues are part of each CDR3. The D gene is left open where the match is weak. Rows may omit the clone size; those that give it use once, few, many or a size class.

TGTGCCAGCAGCCAAGACGTCAGGGGGGACTATGGCTACACCTTC | CASSQDVRGDYGYTF | TRBV3-1/TRBV3-2 | TRBD1 | TRBJ1-2 | 15 | -
TGTGCCAGCAGTCCCCAGGGGGCGGATGGCTACACCTTC | CASSPQGADGYTF | TRBV6-5 | TRBD1 | TRBJ1-2 | 13 | -
TGCGCCAGCAGCGAAGGAGGGATAACTGAAGCTTTCTTT | CASSEGGITEAFF | TRBV5-1 | - | TRBJ1-1 | 13 | -
TGTGCCAGCACCACTTACGGGGACTATAGCAATCAGCCCCAGCATTTT | CASTTYGDYSNQPQHF | TRBV5-8 | - | TRBJ1-5 | 16 | -
TGTGCCAGCAGTACAAACACTGAAGCTTTCTTT | CASSTNTEAFF | TRBV6-2/TRBV6-3 | - | TRBJ1-1 | 11 | once
TGTGCCAGCAGCCAAGATAAGGGGGCTATCACAGATACGCAGTATTTT | CASSQDKGAITDTQYF | TRBV14 | TRBD1 | TRBJ2-3 | 16 | once
TGTGCCAGCAGACAGGGAACCTATAATTCACCCCTCCACTTT | CASRQGTYNSPLHF | TRBV6-5 | - | TRBJ1-6 | 14 | few
TGTGCCAGCACCTCGGGACAGAGCTCCTACAATGAGCAGTTCTTC | CASTSGQSSYNEQFF | TRBV6-5 | TRBD1 | TRBJ2-1 | 15 | -
TGTGCCAGCTCACCATTGGGACAGGGGGTTAGCTATGGCTACACCTTC | CASSPLGQGVSYGYTF | TRBV18 | TRBD1 | TRBJ1-2 | 16 | -
TGTGCCTGGAGTGTACGGCGGGTAGGGATCTATGGCTACACCTTC | CAWSVRRVGIYGYTF | TRBV30 | - | TRBJ1-2 | 15 | -
TGTGCCAGTAGTACCCAAACGACTAGCGGGGGCCAAGAGACCCAGTACTTC | CASSTQTTSGGQETQYF | TRBV19 | TRBD2 | TRBJ2-5 | 17 | -
TGTGCCAGCAGCCGGACGGGAGAGAACACTGAAGCTTTCTTT | CASSRTGENTEAFF | TRBV11-3 | - | TRBJ1-1 | 14 | -
TGTGCCAGCAGCCAAACTAGCGGGGGGGCGGATGAGCAGTTCTTC | CASSQTSGGADEQFF | TRBV3-1/TRBV3-2 | TRBD2 | TRBJ2-1 | 15 | -
TGTGCCAGCAGCTTGGCGGGGGGGCGATTCTACGAGCAGTACTTC | CASSLAGGRFYEQYF | TRBV5-4 | TRBD2 | TRBJ2-7 | 15 | -
TGTGCCAGCAGTCTGGACAGGGCATCAGAGACCCAGTACTTC | CASSLDRASETQYF | TRBV6-5 | TRBD1 | TRBJ2-5 | 14 | -
TGTGCCAGCTCTTTTCTCAGGGGAAACTACGAGCAGTACTTC | CASSFLRGNYEQYF | TRBV6-5 | - | TRBJ2-7 | 14 | -
TGCGCCAGCAGCTTCGACAGGGTAGGGGGGACTGAAGCTTTCTTT | CASSFDRVGGTEAFF | TRBV5-1 | TRBD1 | TRBJ1-1 | 15 | -